The clone carrying this T cell receptor (beta chain) was detected a few times. Its antigen remains unidentified. PCR involved 60 Vbeta and 13 Jbeta primers. Clones were sequenced by immunoSEQ multiplex PCR, and TCRdb holds only the in-frame ones, with some missing. The sample consists of 65,000 to 95,000 clones, more than 70% of them appearing once. This specimen comes from a study of cytomegalovirus exposure and HLA in healthy donors. Study-level findings and limits: Within a later analysis, the majority of CMV-associated TCR beta chains appeared HLA-restricted. What TCR beta sequences reportedly achieved was accurate prediction of HLA-A and HLA-B alleles in most subjects. The study flagged about 160 TCR beta chains as cytomegalovirus-associated.

Trimming removed 3 bases from V and 7 bases from J; junction bases left unmatched: 6. The CDR3 extends over 13 amino acids. The germline V gene encodes CDR1 SGDLS and CDR2 YYNGEE. This sequence was found in a male donor in good health and CMV-seropositive. The V gene is TRBV9, the J gene TRBJ1-1, with 7 bases lining up with TRBD1. The sample was PBMCs. CDR3 sequence reads: CASSGPGGSEAFF. The CDR3 bases are TGTGCCAGCAGCGGTCCAGGGGGGAGTGAAGCTTTCTTT.